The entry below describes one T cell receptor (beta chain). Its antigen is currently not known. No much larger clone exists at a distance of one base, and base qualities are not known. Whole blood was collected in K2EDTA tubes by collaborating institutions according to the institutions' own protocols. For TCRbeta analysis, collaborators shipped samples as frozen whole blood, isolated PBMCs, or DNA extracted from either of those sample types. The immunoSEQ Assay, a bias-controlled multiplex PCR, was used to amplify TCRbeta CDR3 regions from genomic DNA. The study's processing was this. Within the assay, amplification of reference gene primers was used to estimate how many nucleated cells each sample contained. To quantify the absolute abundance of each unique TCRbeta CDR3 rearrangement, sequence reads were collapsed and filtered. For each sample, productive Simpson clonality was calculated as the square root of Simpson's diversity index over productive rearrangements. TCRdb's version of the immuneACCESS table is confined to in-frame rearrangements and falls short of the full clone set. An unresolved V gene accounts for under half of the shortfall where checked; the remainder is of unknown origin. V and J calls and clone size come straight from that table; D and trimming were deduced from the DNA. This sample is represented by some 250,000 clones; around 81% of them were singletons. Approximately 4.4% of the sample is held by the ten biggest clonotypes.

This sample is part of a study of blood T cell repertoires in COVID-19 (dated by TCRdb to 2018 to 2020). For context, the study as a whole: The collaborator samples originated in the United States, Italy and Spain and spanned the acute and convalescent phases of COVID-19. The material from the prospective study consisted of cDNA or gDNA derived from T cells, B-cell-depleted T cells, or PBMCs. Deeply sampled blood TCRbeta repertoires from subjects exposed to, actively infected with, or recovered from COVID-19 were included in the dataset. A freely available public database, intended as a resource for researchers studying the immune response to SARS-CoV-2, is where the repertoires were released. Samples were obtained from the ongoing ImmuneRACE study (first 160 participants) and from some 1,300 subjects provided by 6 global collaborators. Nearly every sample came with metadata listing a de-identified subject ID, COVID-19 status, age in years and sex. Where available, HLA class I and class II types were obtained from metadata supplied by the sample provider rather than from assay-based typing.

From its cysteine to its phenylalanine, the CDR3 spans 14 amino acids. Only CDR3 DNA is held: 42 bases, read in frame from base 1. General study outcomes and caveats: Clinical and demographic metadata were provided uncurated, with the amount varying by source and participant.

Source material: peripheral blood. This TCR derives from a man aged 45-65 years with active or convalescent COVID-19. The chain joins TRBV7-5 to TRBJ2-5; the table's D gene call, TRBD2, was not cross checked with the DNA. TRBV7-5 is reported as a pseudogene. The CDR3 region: CVRSFMETQETQYF. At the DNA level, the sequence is TGTGTCAGAAGCTTTATGGAGACCCAAGAGACCCAGTACTTC.